This TCR beta chain emerged from a study of beta chain features in type 1 diabetes. Study observations and caveats: The naive, central memory and Treg TCRB repertoires looked more alike in patients than they did in healthy donors. Among all four CD4+ subsets, Type 1 diabetes patients had TCRB CDR3s that were moderately but significantly shorter. Sequencing from cDNA could over-represent high-TCR-expressing cells.

The sample holds a few counts of this clone. What it binds is not known. Using CD45RO/CCR7/CD25/CD127/CD95/CD27, CD4+ naive, central memory, regulatory and stem cell-like memory cells were sorted. V was clipped by 0 bases and J by 7 bases; unmatched bases: 4. CDR3 length equals 14 residues. Germline values: CDR1 SEHNR, CDR2 FQNEAQ (reference sequence). TCRB transcripts that were expressed got sequenced, as all of the isolated RNA had been reverse transcribed. Measured with immunoSEQ multiplex PCR; TCRdb has only the in-frame clones, and not every one. The sample lists roughly 380,000 clones; about 18% were seen once.

The source is a woman in her late teens or twenties in good health. Sequencing was carried out using naive CD4+ T cells from blood. The chain uses TRBV7-9 and TRBJ1-2, with 8 bases identical to TRBD1. For the CDR3, the DNA is TGTGCCAGCAGCTTAGCGAGTACAGGGGGTGGCTACACCTTC. It translates to CASSLASTGGGYTF.